A selection of T cell receptor beta chains follows, all from one sample in a study of radiation and T cells in renal cell carcinoma. Profiling relied on immunoSEQ multiplex PCR, and the TCRdb table lists in-frame clones only, not all of them. The sample lists roughly 21,000 clones; 45% to 70% were seen once. Specimen: tumor tissue, collected from a patient whose treatment was nephrectomy without radiotherapy. All receptors derive from a human donor with renal cell carcinoma. Each CDR3 is given with its conserved first and last residue. The order of the fields is J gene, D gene, clone size, V gene, CDR3 DNA, CDR3 protein. A D gene is named only where the DNA matches it firmly. A clone size is listed for some rows: how often the clone was seen (once, few, many), or a class if it is expanded.

j_call: TRBJ2-5; d_call: NA; clone_size: few; v_call: TRBV5-4; cdr3_nt: TGTGCCAGCAGCCCGGGCCGCTTCCCCGTCCAAGAGACCCAGTACTTC; cdr3_aa: CASSPGRFPVQETQYF
j_call: TRBJ2-5; d_call: NA; clone_size: few; v_call: TRBV15; cdr3_nt: TGTGCCACCAGCAGAGGTGTAGGGGGGCCCCAAGAGACCCAGTACTTC; cdr3_aa: CATSRGVGGPQETQYF
j_call: TRBJ1-3; d_call: NA; clone_size: few; v_call: TRBV5-6; cdr3_nt: TGTGCCAGCAGCCGCAGTTCCTCCGGAAACACCATATATTTT; cdr3_aa: CASSRSSSGNTIYF
j_call: TRBJ1-1; d_call: NA; clone_size: NA; v_call: TRBV7-9; cdr3_nt: TGTGCCAGCAGCTTAGATGGACAAACGGGGGTCAAAGCTTTCTTT; cdr3_aa: CASSLDGQTGVKAFF
j_call: TRBJ2-5; d_call: TRBD2; clone_size: NA; v_call: TRBV9; cdr3_nt: TGTGCCAGCAGCACGGGACTAGCCCTACAAGAGACCCAGTACTTC; cdr3_aa: CASSTGLALQETQYF
j_call: TRBJ1-6; d_call: NA; clone_size: few; v_call: TRBV4-1; cdr3_nt: TGCGCCAGCAGCCAAGATCCCCGGATAGATTCACCCCTCCACTTT; cdr3_aa: CASSQDPRIDSPLHF
j_call: TRBJ2-3; d_call: TRBD2; clone_size: NA; v_call: TRBV9; cdr3_nt: TGTGCCAGCTCAGCGGGGGGGGGCCCCCCAGATACGCAGTATTTT; cdr3_aa: CASSAGGGPPDTQYF
j_call: TRBJ1-1; d_call: NA; clone_size: NA; v_call: TRBV4-1; cdr3_nt: TGCGCCAGCAGCCAAGTTACGAACGGCCCTGAAGCTTTCTTT; cdr3_aa: CASSQVTNGPEAFF
j_call: TRBJ1-1; d_call: NA; clone_size: NA; v_call: TRBV12-1; cdr3_nt: TGTGCCAGCAGCTGCGGGACAGGCGACACTGAAGCTTTCTTT; cdr3_aa: CASSCGTGDTEAFF
j_call: TRBJ1-4; d_call: NA; clone_size: NA; v_call: TRBV9; cdr3_nt: TGTGCCAGCAGCGTAGGGGCAGCAACTAATGAAAAACTGTTTTTT; cdr3_aa: CASSVGAATNEKLFF
j_call: TRBJ2-1; d_call: NA; clone_size: NA; v_call: TRBV6-1; cdr3_nt: TGTGCCAGCAGTGGGGGAGTGACCGGACCTAATGAGCAGTTCTTC; cdr3_aa: CASSGGVTGPNEQFF
j_call: TRBJ1-1; d_call: NA; clone_size: NA; v_call: TRBV5-8; cdr3_nt: TGTGCCAGCAGCTTTAGGCCAAGGATGGCTGAAGCTTTCTTT; cdr3_aa: CASSFRPRMAEAFF
j_call: TRBJ2-7; d_call: NA; clone_size: once; v_call: TRBV7-9; cdr3_nt: TGTGCCAGCTCTAATTTCGGACCCTACGAGCAGTACTTC; cdr3_aa: CASSNFGPYEQYF
j_call: TRBJ2-5; d_call: TRBD2; clone_size: NA; v_call: TRBV30; cdr3_nt: TGTGCCTGGACTGAACTAGCGGGGGAGCTCCAAGAGACCCAGTACTTC; cdr3_aa: CAWTELAGELQETQYF
j_call: TRBJ1-1; d_call: NA; clone_size: NA; v_call: TRBV20-1; cdr3_nt: TGCAGTGCTAGAGGGAACACTGAAGCTTTCTTT; cdr3_aa: CSARGNTEAFF
j_call: TRBJ2-2; d_call: TRBD2; clone_size: NA; v_call: TRBV5-6; cdr3_nt: TGTGCCAGCAGCTTGGGACTAGCTGAAACCGGGGAGCTGTTTTTT; cdr3_aa: CASSLGLAETGELFF
j_call: TRBJ2-6; d_call: TRBD1; clone_size: NA; v_call: TRBV30; cdr3_nt: TGTGCCTGGAGTGTACAGTTCCGGTCGGGACAGGACTCTGGGGCCAACGTCCTGACTTTC; cdr3_aa: CAWSVQFRSGQDSGANVLTF
j_call: TRBJ1-2; d_call: NA; clone_size: few; v_call: TRBV7-2; cdr3_nt: TGTGCCAGCAGCCCGCGGGGAGGACTGTTCTATGGCTACACCTTC; cdr3_aa: CASSPRGGLFYGYTF
j_call: TRBJ1-2; d_call: TRBD1; clone_size: NA; v_call: TRBV4-3; cdr3_nt: TGCGCCAGCAGCCAAGATGTAGGCAGGGGGCCCTATGGCTACACCTTC; cdr3_aa: CASSQDVGRGPYGYTF
j_call: TRBJ2-7; d_call: NA; clone_size: medium-sized; v_call: TRBV2; cdr3_nt: TGTGCCAGCAGTTATAAGGGGAACGAGCAGTACTTC; cdr3_aa: CASSYKGNEQYF
j_call: TRBJ2-2; d_call: TRBD1; clone_size: many; v_call: TRBV11-2; cdr3_nt: TGTGCCAGCACTCCGGGACAGGGGCGGACCGGGGAGCTGTTTTTT; cdr3_aa: CASTPGQGRTGELFF
j_call: TRBJ1-6; d_call: NA; clone_size: NA; v_call: TRBV18; cdr3_nt: TGTGCCAGCTCACCACTAAGTAGACAGAGCCTCAATTCACCCCTCCACTTT; cdr3_aa: CASSPLSRQSLNSPLHF
j_call: TRBJ2-7; d_call: TRBD1; clone_size: few; v_call: TRBV4-3; cdr3_nt: TGCGCCAGCAGCCGGGACAGAAACTCCTACGAGCAGTACTTC; cdr3_aa: CASSRDRNSYEQYF
j_call: TRBJ1-3; d_call: NA; clone_size: few; v_call: TRBV11-2; cdr3_nt: TGTGCCAGCAGCCCCCTCTTGCGGGGGGGAAACACCATATATTTT; cdr3_aa: CASSPLLRGGNTIYF
j_call: TRBJ2-1; d_call: NA; clone_size: few; v_call: TRBV2; cdr3_nt: TGTGCCAGCAGTGGGGGGGGACAGTCCTACAATGAGCAGTTCTTC; cdr3_aa: CASSGGGQSYNEQFF
j_call: TRBJ2-2; d_call: TRBD1; clone_size: few; v_call: TRBV7-3; cdr3_nt: TGTGCCAGCAGCTCGGGACAGACCGGGGAGCTGTTTTTT; cdr3_aa: CASSSGQTGELFF
j_call: TRBJ1-6; d_call: NA; clone_size: NA; v_call: TRBV5-4; cdr3_nt: TGTGCCAGCAGCCCGGACCGGGGGACATATTCACCCCTCCACTTT; cdr3_aa: CASSPDRGTYSPLHF
j_call: TRBJ2-7; d_call: NA; clone_size: few; v_call: TRBV5-1; cdr3_nt: TGCGCCAGCAGCTGGGCCCCTGACAGGTCCTACGAGCAGTACTTC; cdr3_aa: CASSWAPDRSYEQYF
j_call: TRBJ1-2; d_call: TRBD1; clone_size: medium-sized; v_call: TRBV9; cdr3_nt: TGTGCCAGTGAGGGACAGAACTATGGCTACACCTTC; cdr3_aa: CASEGQNYGYTF
j_call: TRBJ1-5; d_call: NA; clone_size: NA; v_call: TRBV29-1; cdr3_nt: TGCAGCGTTGAAACAGGTATCGGTCAGCCCCAGCATTTT; cdr3_aa: CSVETGIGQPQHF
j_call: TRBJ1-1; d_call: NA; clone_size: few; v_call: TRBV4-3; cdr3_nt: TGCGCCAGCAGCCAAGATCTTGAAGGCACTGAAGCTTTCTTT; cdr3_aa: CASSQDLEGTEAFF
j_call: TRBJ1-1; d_call: NA; clone_size: NA; v_call: TRBV7-8; cdr3_nt: TGTGCCAGCAGCTACCCGTTGGGGATGAACACTGAAGCTTTCTTT; cdr3_aa: CASSYPLGMNTEAFF
j_call: TRBJ2-5; d_call: TRBD1; clone_size: NA; v_call: TRBV29-1; cdr3_nt: TGCAGCGTTCACACAGGGGGCCGAGAGACCCAGTACTTC; cdr3_aa: CSVHTGGRETQYF
j_call: TRBJ1-1; d_call: NA; clone_size: NA; v_call: TRBV7-6; cdr3_nt: TGTGCCAGCAGCTTTCGCCGGAGTGACACTGAAGCTTTCTTT; cdr3_aa: CASSFRRSDTEAFF
j_call: TRBJ2-5; d_call: NA; clone_size: NA; v_call: TRBV5-1; cdr3_nt: TGCGCCAGCAGCGACGGAGGGTACCAAGAGACCCAGTACTTC; cdr3_aa: CASSDGGYQETQYF
j_call: TRBJ1-1; d_call: NA; clone_size: few; v_call: TRBV30; cdr3_nt: TGTGCCTGGACGGCTGGCGGCACTGAAGCTTTCTTT; cdr3_aa: CAWTAGGTEAFF
j_call: TRBJ2-6; d_call: TRBD1; clone_size: medium-sized; v_call: TRBV5-1; cdr3_nt: TGCGCCAGGCCGGGACAGACAAACTCTGGGGCCAACGTCCTGACTTTC; cdr3_aa: CARPGQTNSGANVLTF
j_call: TRBJ1-1; d_call: NA; clone_size: NA; v_call: TRBV4-2; cdr3_nt: TGTGCCAGCAGCCAACTAGGGGAGGTCACTGAAGCTTTCTTT; cdr3_aa: CASSQLGEVTEAFF
j_call: TRBJ1-2; d_call: NA; clone_size: few; v_call: TRBV1; cdr3_nt: TGCACCAGCAGCCTACAGGGGCATGGCTACACCTTC; cdr3_aa: CTSSLQGHGYTF
j_call: TRBJ2-1; d_call: TRBD1; clone_size: few; v_call: TRBV6-6; cdr3_nt: TGTGCCAGCAGCCGGGACAGTTACAATGAGCAGTTCTTC; cdr3_aa: CASSRDSYNEQFF
j_call: TRBJ2-5; d_call: NA; clone_size: NA; v_call: TRBV15; cdr3_nt: TGTGCCACCAGCAGAGATAATACAAACCAAGAGACCCAGTACTTC; cdr3_aa: CATSRDNTNQETQYF
j_call: TRBJ1-5; d_call: NA; clone_size: few; v_call: TRBV6-6; cdr3_nt: TGTGCCAGCAGTTACTCCAATAATCAGCCCCAGCATTTT; cdr3_aa: CASSYSNNQPQHF
j_call: TRBJ1-3; d_call: NA; clone_size: few; v_call: TRBV21-1; cdr3_nt: TGTGCCAGCAGCAAAGTAGGAGCACTCTCTGGAAACACCATATATTTT; cdr3_aa: CASSKVGALSGNTIYF
j_call: TRBJ1-3; d_call: NA; clone_size: NA; v_call: TRBV18; cdr3_nt: TGTGCCAGCTCACACTCTACTACAGGACGTAACACCATATATTTT; cdr3_aa: CASSHSTTGRNTIYF
j_call: TRBJ1-1; d_call: NA; clone_size: NA; v_call: TRBV7-9; cdr3_nt: TGTGCCAGCAGCCCAGTATTAGGCACTGAAGCTTTCTTT; cdr3_aa: CASSPVLGTEAFF
j_call: TRBJ1-2; d_call: NA; clone_size: NA; v_call: TRBV9; cdr3_nt: TGTGCCAGCAGCGTAGAAGGGCGGACCCTCGGCTACACCTTC; cdr3_aa: CASSVEGRTLGYTF
j_call: TRBJ2-3; d_call: TRBD2; clone_size: few; v_call: TRBV5-4; cdr3_nt: TGTGCCAGCAGCTTTGGTTTAGCGGGGGGCATCGCAGATACGCAGTATTTT; cdr3_aa: CASSFGLAGGIADTQYF
j_call: TRBJ1-6; d_call: NA; clone_size: NA; v_call: TRBV2; cdr3_nt: TGTGCCAGCAGTGAAAAGGGGTCTTATTCACCCCTCCACTTT; cdr3_aa: CASSEKGSYSPLHF
j_call: TRBJ2-3; d_call: NA; clone_size: NA; v_call: TRBV4-1; cdr3_nt: TGCGCCAGCAGCCGGTTGGAGGGGGCCGGCACAGATACGCAGTATTTT; cdr3_aa: CASSRLEGAGTDTQYF
j_call: TRBJ2-7; d_call: NA; clone_size: few; v_call: TRBV9; cdr3_nt: TGTGCCAGCAGCAGGGACATGAGGGTCGCCGAGCAGTACTTC; cdr3_aa: CASSRDMRVAEQYF
j_call: TRBJ1-2; d_call: NA; clone_size: NA; v_call: TRBV19; cdr3_nt: TGTGCCAGTACCCCTGGGGCAGTATATGGCTACACCTTC; cdr3_aa: CASTPGAVYGYTF
j_call: TRBJ2-1; d_call: TRBD2; clone_size: NA; v_call: TRBV7-2; cdr3_nt: TGTGCCAGCAGCTTAGTCGGCGGGGGGAGAAGCTCCTACAATGAGCAGTTCTTC; cdr3_aa: CASSLVGGGRSSYNEQFF
j_call: TRBJ1-2; d_call: TRBD1; clone_size: few; v_call: TRBV5-4; cdr3_nt: TGTGCCAGCAGCCCTCCGGACAGGGGGGGAGGTGGCTACACCTTC; cdr3_aa: CASSPPDRGGGGYTF